Presented here are 20 T cell receptor beta chains from one specimen sequenced in a study of Ad26.COV2.S vaccination and SARS-CoV-2 variants. The treatment here: roughly 20 received Ad26.COV2.S at low or high dose, single or two shots; roughly five received placebo; per-sample allocation not given. Collection of the samples took place on day 63 after the first injection of vaccine or placebo. TCRdb's copy holds only in-frame clones and misses some; the assay was immunoSEQ multiplex PCR. Of roughly 450,000 clones listed, 90% are singletons. Sequencing used peripheral blood, obtained in a trial of Ad26.COV2.S vaccine versus placebo. The receptors here all came from a person aged 18-60 years who received the Ad26.COV2.S COVID-19 vaccine or a placebo.

This clone was seen a single time. The chain couples TRBV2 to TRBJ2-7; D gene unclear. Trimming removed 7 bases from V and 5 bases from J, with 21 bases in between. The CDR3 sequence is 15 residues long. The germline CDR1 and CDR2 sequences are SNHLY and FYNNEI. The CDR3 protein is CASTLSGIFHNEQYF. DNA of the CDR3: TGTGCCAGCACCTTGAGTGGGATATTTCATAACGAGCAGTACTTC.

The chain recombines TRBV6-5 with TRBJ2-1; D uncertain. Germline assignment: CDR1 MNHEY and CDR2 SVGAGI. V lost 0 bases, J lost 2 bases, and 11 bases lay in between. CDR3 length: 16 amino acids. The CDR3 DNA sequence: TGTGCCAGCAGTTACTCGAATAGCATAACCTACAATGAGCAGTTCTTC. Its protein is CASSYSNSITYNEQFF.

CDR3: CASSPETGLNYGYTF. CDR3 bases: TGTGCCAGCAGCCCTGAGACAGGCTTGAACTATGGCTACACCTTC. The rearrangement links TRBV7-2 to TRBJ1-2; TRBD1 might be the D (6 bases). The germline V and J ends were trimmed by 5 bases and 2 bases, with 15 bases remaining between them. The CDR3 extends over 15 amino acids. Germline lookup yields CDR1 SGHTA and CDR2 FQGNSA.

This sequence joins TRBV3-1 (or the pseudogene TRBV3-2) and TRBJ1-3; D is uncertain. The germline V gene encodes CDR1 LGHDT and CDR2 YNNKEL (reference sequence). The CDR3 consists of 14 residues. Trimming took 1 base from V and 0 from J, leaving 4 bases between them. CDR3 in amino acids: CASSQVNSGNTIYF. CDR3 coding DNA: TGTGCCAGCAGCCAAGTAAACTCTGGAAACACCATATATTTT.

V and J are TRBV6-2 or TRBV6-3 and TRBJ2-4, with 9 bases lining up with TRBD1. The germline CDR1 and CDR2 sequences are MNHEY and SVGEGT. This CDR3 comprises 13 residues. With 5 bases clipped from V and 8 bases from J, the junction kept 4 bases outside the gene matches. CDR3 DNA sequence: TGTGCCAGCAGTAAACAGGGGGCCGACATTCAGTACTTC. Amino acids: CASSKQGADIQYF.

This chain joins TRBV30 and TRBJ2-4, with D possibly TRBD2 on 7 matching bases. Trimming shortened V by 8 bases and J by 0 bases, and 14 bases separated the two germline ends. The length of the CDR3 is 14 residues. Germline lookup yields CDR1 GTSNPN and CDR2 SVGIG (reference sequence). DNA for the CDR3: TGTGCCGCGGGGGCCGATTTAGCCAAAAACATTCAGTACTTC. Its translation is CAAGADLAKNIQYF.

This chain links TRBV7-9 with TRBJ2-3, with a tentative D call TRBD2 (6 bases). The CDR3 has 15 amino acids. The germline gives CDR1 SEHNR, CDR2 FQNEAQ (reference sequence). V gave up 0 bases and J gave up 3 bases, with 10 bases separating them. CDR3 nucleotide sequence: TGTGCCAGCAGCTTAGCCGCAGGGACTACAGATACGCAGTATTTT. It encodes CASSLAAGTTDTQYF.

This clone appeared a few times. The chain carries TRBV7-9 and TRBJ1-1; D gene ambiguous. Germline CDR1 reads SEHNR; CDR2 reads FQNEAQ (reference sequence). Trimming took off 1 base at V and 7 bases at J, with 7 bases between the two ends. The CDR3 is 12 residues long. The CDR3 loop is CASSLDSREAFF. The CDR3, as DNA: TGTGCCAGCAGCTTAGACAGCCGTGAAGCTTTCTTT.

This chain connects TRBV29-1 to TRBJ2-7; D is possibly TRBD1 or TRBD2 (5 bases each). V gave up 1 base and J gave up 5 bases, with 9 bases separating them. CDR1 and CDR2 (germline): SQVTM, ANQGSEA. The CDR3 length is 12 residues. Written as DNA, the CDR3 is TGCAGCGTTGAAGCGATGGGGGACGAGCAGTACTTC. It yields the protein CSVEAMGDEQYF.

In its sample, this clone was seen a few times. The chain links TRBV10-2 to TRBJ2-5, with D perhaps matching TRBD2 (7 bases). The V end lost 6 bases, the J end lost 5 bases, and 19 bases lay between the germline ends. Germline lookup yields CDR1 WSHSY and CDR2 SAAADI. The CDR3 runs 15 residues. CDR3 sequence (DNA): TGCGCCAGCAGGCTGCCAGGGGAGGGCCGGGAGACCCAGTACTTC. Its protein product is CASRLPGEGRETQYF.

Points on this clone: This sample also contains other DNA sequences that code for the same CDR3. J is TRBJ2-3 and V is TRBV18; D gene unclear. Germline V CDR1 and CDR2: KGHSH, LQKENI. The CDR3 length is 14 residues. With 1 base removed from V and 2 bases from J, the gap between germline ends came to 7 bases. CDR3 nucleotide sequence: TGTGCCAGCTCACCACGACTCAACACAGATACGCAGTATTTT. Translation gives CASSPRLNTDTQYF.

J is TRBJ2-1 and V is TRBV3-1 (or the pseudogene TRBV3-2), with D unresolved. The CDR3 consists of 18 residues. V lost 4 bases, J lost 0 bases, and 19 bases lay in between. Germline lookup yields CDR1 LGHDT and CDR2 YNNKEL (reference sequence). In DNA, the CDR3 is TGTGCCAGCAGCCCGCTCGTACGATTGCGGCACTCCTACAATGAGCAGTTCTTC. Translating it yields CASSPLVRLRHSYNEQFF.

The V gene is TRBV7-2, the J gene TRBJ2-7, with TRBD2 identical over 9 bases. CDR1 is SGHTA, CDR2 FQGNSA, per germline. This CDR3 spans 18 amino acids. The V segment lost 5 bases and the J segment 4 bases; nucleotides outside the gene matches: 18. CDR3 sequence: CASSRGATGTSSSYEQYF. The DNA for the CDR3 is TGTGCCAGCAGCCGGGGGGCCACCGGGACTAGCAGTTCTTACGAGCAGTACTTC.

This rearrangement joins TRBV27 to TRBJ2-1; the D gene is possibly TRBD1 (5 bases). V dropped 1 base and J dropped 9 bases, with 19 bases sitting between them. CDR1 and CDR2 from the germline V gene are MNHEY and SMNVEV (reference sequence). This CDR3 has 16 residues. This CDR3 reads CASSLFRANLQGEQFF. The CDR3 nucleotides read TGTGCCAGCAGTTTATTTAGGGCCAACCTTCAGGGTGAGCAGTTCTTC.

V and J are TRBV24-1 and TRBJ2-2; D gene unclear. The CDR3 spans 15 residues. Trimming took 2 bases from V and 7 from J, leaving 13 bases between them. Per germline, CDR1 KGHDR and CDR2 SFDVKD. The CDR3 here is CATSDSPTWVGELFF. The CDR3 DNA sequence: TGTGCCACCAGTGATTCCCCGACATGGGTCGGGGAGCTGTTTTTT.

V is TRBV25-1 and J is TRBJ2-1, with 8 bases matching TRBD2. The CDR3 is 14 amino acids. V dropped 3 bases and J dropped 7; count of bases not matched to a gene: 5. Per the germline V gene, CDR1 is MGHDK and CDR2 is SYGVNS. The CDR3 DNA sequence: TGTGCCAGCAGTGATTACGGGAGGGCGAATGAGCAGTTCTTC. Its translation: CASSDYGRANEQFF.

The chain has TRBV3-1 (or the pseudogene TRBV3-2) and TRBJ2-5; TRBD2 matches at 10 bases. The CDR3 has 18 residues. Germline CDR1 reads LGHDT; CDR2 reads YNNKEL (reference sequence). The V gene end was trimmed by 1 base and the J gene end by 4 bases; junction bases not matched to a gene: 12. The CDR3 region has the DNA TGTGCCAGCAGCCAAGCCCTTGGTGTAGCGGGAGGTGGAGAGACCCAGTACTTC. Protein: CASSQALGVAGGGETQYF.

The chain has TRBV6-2 or TRBV6-3 and TRBJ2-7; perhaps TRBD1 as D (6 bases). V lost 6 bases and J lost 4, with 10 bases in between. The germline gives CDR1 MNHEY, CDR2 SVGEGT. The CDR3 totals 12 residues. The CDR3 sequence is CASSATGYEQYF. The CDR3, as DNA: TGTGCCAGCAGCGCGACAGGATACGAGCAGTACTTC.

The gene calls are TRBV5-1 and TRBJ1-2, with D tentatively TRBD1 (6 bases). V dropped 4 bases and J dropped 4 bases, with 14 bases sitting between them. Germline CDR1 reads SGHRS; CDR2 reads YFSETQ. This CDR3 comprises 14 residues. The chain's CDR3 is CASSNGGASYGYTF. The CDR3 DNA reads as TGCGCCAGCAGCAACGGGGGGGCCTCCTATGGCTACACCTTC.

This chain joins TRBV21-1 and TRBJ2-7; no DNA check was done on the table's D call, TRBD2. TRBV21-1 has pseudogene status. The CDR3 runs 13 residues. CDR3 nucleotides: TGTGCCAGCAGCAAAGGTTATACCTACGAGCAGTACTTC. Translating it yields CASSKGYTYEQYF.